A single sample is the source of the 14 T cell receptor beta chains below, sequenced in a study of identical twins. TCRdb processed the 5' RACE reads anew with MiXCR; each CDR3 protein has one entry. The sample consists of under 300,000 distinct CDR3 sequences, about 13% of them appearing once. These data are also associated with another study on yellow fever vaccine responses in identical twins.

The sample was memory (CD45RO+) T cells sorted from blood. The receptors derive from a woman aged 18 to 35 in good health.

This clonotype has ten or more counts. This chain uses TRBV7-9 with TRBJ2-2; 9 nucleotides match TRBD1. V lost 5 bases, J lost 3 bases, and 7 bases stayed unmatched. CDR1 is SEHNR, CDR2 FQNEAQ, per germline (reference sequence). The CDR3 extends over 16 amino acids. CDR3 DNA sequence: TGTGCCAGCAGCAGTCCCGGGACAGGGTACACCGGGGAGCTGTTTTTT. Its translation is CASSSPGTGYTGELFF. Supplemented by reference TRBV7-9 and TRBJ2-2, the full variable domain reads DTGVSQNPRHKITKRGQNVTFRCDPISEHNRLYWYRQTLGQGPEFLTYFQNEAQLEKSRLLSDRFSAERPKGSFSTLEIQRTEQGDSAMYLCASSSPGTGYTGELFFGEGSRLTVL.

This clonotype was counted between two and nine times. The chain recombines TRBV29-1 with TRBJ2-1, with a tentative D call TRBD2 (5 bases). CDR1 and CDR2 from the germline V gene are SQVTM and ANQGSEA. The V gene lost 6 bases and the J gene lost 7 bases, with 22 bases spanning the gap. The CDR3 is 15 amino acids. Here the CDR3 reads CSVANLASPGNEQFF. The CDR3 DNA follows: TGCAGCGTAGCCAATCTAGCATCTCCGGGGAATGAGCAGTTCTTC.

The chain has TRBV2 and TRBJ1-1; D is possibly TRBD1 (5 bases). From germline, CDR1 is SNHLY and CDR2 FYNNEI. CDR3 length: 14 residues. V was clipped by 8 bases and J by 5 bases, with 18 bases between them. This chain's CDR3 is CASLPRESLTEAFF. For the CDR3, the DNA is TGTGCCAGCCTTCCCAGGGAGAGTCTGACTGAAGCTTTCTTT.

This clonotype was counted between two and nine times. This sequence joins TRBV20-1 and TRBJ2-5; D is possibly TRBD2 (6 bases). This CDR3 region has 14 residues. The V end lost 4 bases, the J end lost 1 base, and 13 bases lay between the germline ends. Germline CDR1 reads DFQATT; CDR2 reads SNEGSKA (reference sequence). Written as DNA, the CDR3 is TGCAGTGCTATCCGGGGGAGTAGCCAAGAGACCCAGTACTTC. This gives the protein CSAIRGSSQETQYF.

This clonotype has ten or more counts. V usage is TRBV5-1 and J usage is TRBJ2-7; maybe TRBD2 (6 bases). The CDR3 contains 12 residues. V lost 4 bases, J lost 2 bases, and 7 bases lay in between. The germline V gene encodes CDR1 SGHRS and CDR2 YFSETQ. The CDR3 loop reads CASSGEAYEQYF. The CDR3 nucleotides read TGCGCCAGCAGCGGGGAGGCCTACGAGCAGTACTTC. Complete variable domain (other parts from reference TRBV5-1 and TRBJ2-7): KAGVTQTPRYLIKTRGQQVTLSCSPISGHRSVSWYQQTPGQGLQFLFEYFSETQRNKGNFPGRFSGRQFSNSRSEMNVSTLELGDSALYLCASSGEAYEQYFGPGTRLTVT.

This chain links TRBV11-2 with TRBJ2-2, with TRBD1 matching 10 bases. The germline V gene has CDR1 SGHAT and CDR2 FQNNGV. This CDR3 comprises 17 residues. J gave up 6 bases and V 0 bases, and 7 bases lay outside the gene matches. CDR3 DNA: TGTGCCAGCAGCTTAGATGGGGCCGGGACAGGGGCCGGGGAGCTGTTTTTT. Translated, it gives CASSLDGAGTGAGELFF.

Points on this clonotype: The germline gene is not matched at one end of the junction; a read error may be the cause. The genes are TRBV12-3 or TRBV12-4 and TRBJ2-1; 7 bases are shared with TRBD2. The CDR3 runs to 14 residues. The CDR3 DNA follows: TGTGCCAGCAGTTTAACTAGCGTATACAATGTGCAGTTCTTC. Protein: CASSLTSVYNVQFF.

This clonotype has more than one count but fewer than ten. The V gene is TRBV12-3 or TRBV12-4, the J gene TRBJ2-1; 7 bases map to TRBD2. Unmatched junction bases numbered 8, after V lost 6 bases and J lost 3 bases. The CDR3 sequence is 15 residues long. This chain's CDR3 is CASRREGLGYNEQFF. The CDR3 region has the DNA TGTGCCAGCAGGAGGGAGGGCCTAGGCTACAATGAGCAGTTCTTC.

The chain recombines TRBV6-5 with TRBJ1-3, with a possible D match to TRBD1 (6 bases). Deletions cut 4 bases from V and 4 bases from J, with 14 bases between. Germline V gene lookup returns CDR1 MNHEY and CDR2 SVGAGI. The CDR3 covers 15 residues. CDR3 sequence (DNA): TGTGCCAGCAGTTCCCCTTCCCAGGGGGGAAACACCATATATTTT. This encodes CASSSPSQGGNTIYF.

This clonotype was detected ten times or more. CDR3: CASSRSTANTGELFF. DNA of the CDR3: TGTGCCAGCAGTCGGTCGACAGCCAACACCGGGGAGCTGTTTTTT. This chain links TRBV6-1 with TRBJ2-2, with D perhaps matching TRBD1 (5 bases). CDR3 size: 15 residues. Per germline, CDR1 MNHNS and CDR2 SASEGT. V shed 5 bases and J shed 2 bases, with 12 bases lying between them.

The V call is TRBV7-2, the J call TRBJ2-5; D is uncertain. This CDR3 is 14 amino acids long. V dropped 4 bases and J dropped 1 base, with 10 bases sitting between them. The V gene's germline CDR1 is SGHTA and CDR2 FQGNSA. The CDR3 spells CASSSQASQETQYF. CDR3 DNA: TGTGCCAGCAGCTCCCAGGCTTCCCAAGAGACCCAGTACTTC.

This chain joins TRBV9 and TRBJ2-5; TRBD1 aligns across 9 bases. Germline V gives CDR1 SGDLS, CDR2 YYNGEE. The trim removed 0 bases at V and 5 bases at J, leaving 11 bases unmatched. The CDR3 runs to 17 residues. CDR3 region: CASSVGPGQGSGETQYF. CDR3 nucleotides: TGTGCCAGCAGCGTAGGTCCAGGACAGGGGAGCGGGGAGACCCAGTACTTC.

The table lists this clonotype with a few counts. The chain is built from TRBV28 and TRBJ2-3; 8 nucleotides agree with TRBD2. The CDR3 has 15 residues. CDR1 and CDR2 (germline): MDHEN, SYDVKM. After removal of 3 bases from V and 8 bases from J, the junction contained 10 bases not matched to a gene. The CDR3 nucleotides read TGTGCCAGCAGTTTGCCTAGCGGGTCTGGGGGTACGCAGTATTTT. Translating it yields CASSLPSGSGGTQYF.

This clonotype was counted between two and nine times. The chain uses TRBV29-1 and TRBJ2-7; possibly TRBD2 for D (6 bases). The CDR3 length is 13 residues. The V gene lost 8 bases and the J gene lost 6 bases, with 20 bases spanning the gap. Germline V CDR1 and CDR2: SQVTM, ANQGSEA. The CDR3 region is CSTPWLALLEQYF. The CDR3 region has the DNA TGCAGCACTCCTTGGCTAGCGCTTCTCGAGCAGTACTTC.